One and the same sample provided the 24 T cell receptor beta chains below, sequenced in a study. Profiled with immunoSEQ multiplex PCR; TCRdb holds only in-frame clones, not every one. The sample holds roughly 68,000 clones, approximately 92% seen once. Sequencing input: PBMCs. The receptor source for this set is a middle-aged man with rheumatoid arthritis.

This chain connects TRBV5-1 to TRBJ2-1, with D perhaps matching TRBD2 (5 bases). Looked up from germline, CDR1 is SGHRS and CDR2 is YFSETQ. V dropped 4 bases and J dropped 4 bases, with 9 bases sitting between them. The CDR3 spans 13 residues. The CDR3 protein is CASSAGLYNEQFF. The CDR3 DNA follows: TGCGCCAGCAGCGCTGGACTGTACAATGAGCAGTTCTTC. The full variable domain, its missing parts supplied by reference TRBV5-1 and TRBJ2-1, is KAGVTQTPRYLIKTRGQQVTLSCSPISGHRSVSWYQQTPGQGLQFLFEYFSETQRNKGNFPGRFSGRQFSNSRSEMNVSTLELGDSALYLCASSAGLYNEQFFGPGTRLTVL.

The V and J genes are TRBV5-1 and TRBJ2-7; a weak D match, TRBD1 (5 bases). This CDR3 contains 14 residues. V was cut by 1 base and J by 3 bases, with 11 bases left in between. CDR1 and CDR2 (germline): SGHRS, YFSETQ. The CDR3 protein is CASSLSTQGYEQYF. The CDR3 DNA reads TGCGCCAGCAGCTTGTCTACCCAGGGCTACGAGCAGTACTTC.

The chain joins TRBV6-5 to TRBJ2-5, with 8 bases fitting TRBD2. Germline V lookup: CDR1 MNHEY, CDR2 SVGAGI. The CDR3 is 15 residues long. Trimming cost V 7 bases and J 1 base; bases outside gene matches: 8. CDR3 sequence: CASTSGGAPQETQYF. CDR3 nucleotides: TGTGCCAGCACTTCGGGGGGGGCACCCCAAGAGACCCAGTACTTC.

This clone was seen more than once but under ten times. The rearrangement uses TRBV30 and TRBJ1-1, with 7 positions matching TRBD1. CDR3 length equals 12 residues. V shed 4 bases and J 3 bases; nucleotides not matched to a gene: 2. The germline V gene encodes CDR1 GTSNPN and CDR2 SVGIG (reference sequence). DNA for the CDR3: TGTGCCTGGAACAGGGGAGACACTGAAGCTTTCTTT. As protein: CAWNRGDTEAFF.

CDR3 loop: CASSPPGSGELFF. DNA for the CDR3: TGTGCCAGCTCACCACCGGGTTCCGGGGAGCTGTTTTTT. This chain joins TRBV18 and TRBJ2-2; no firm D call. The length of the CDR3 is 13 residues. The V gene lost 0 bases and the J gene lost 6 bases, with 5 bases spanning the gap. Germline CDR1 and CDR2: KGHSH and LQKENI.

The chain couples TRBV7-2 to TRBJ2-1; TRBD1 might be the D (6 bases). The germline V and J ends were trimmed by 8 bases and 3 bases, with 11 bases remaining between them. Germline CDR1 reads SGHTA; CDR2 reads FQGNSA. There are 13 residues in the CDR3. The CDR3 sequence: CASSGQNYNEQFF. In nucleotides, the CDR3 is TGTGCCAGCTCCGGACAGAACTACAATGAGCAGTTCTTC.

The chain links TRBV6-1 to TRBJ1-1; weak D call: TRBD1 (6 bases). Trimming took off 2 bases at V and 2 bases at J, with 12 bases between the two ends. This CDR3 is 15 amino acids long. Per the germline V gene, CDR1 is MNHNS and CDR2 is SASEGT. CDR3 loop: CASSELGGRNTEAFF. The CDR3, as DNA: TGTGCCAGCAGTGAATTGGGGGGCCGAAACACTGAAGCTTTCTTT.

The chain combines TRBV24-1 with TRBJ2-7; 10 nucleotides agree with TRBD1. Germline lookup yields CDR1 KGHDR and CDR2 SFDVKD. The junction had 8 bases not matched to a gene; V was cut back by 4 bases and J by 3 bases. This CDR3 has 16 amino acids. The CDR3 here is CATSDYTGQGIYEQYF. In DNA form, the CDR3 reads TGTGCCACCAGTGACTACACGGGACAGGGGATCTACGAGCAGTACTTC.

The chain has TRBV20-1 and TRBJ1-6; D unclear. The germline CDR1 and CDR2 sequences are DFQATT and SNEGSKA (reference sequence). This CDR3 comprises 11 residues. Trimming removed 6 bases from V and 15 bases from J, with 15 bases in between. The CDR3 region has the DNA TGCAGTGCAGCCTGGTCAGAGGTCCTCCACTTT. Protein product: CSAAWSEVLHF.

V is TRBV3-1 (or the pseudogene TRBV3-2) and J is TRBJ2-7; the match to TRBD2 covers 9 bases. Germline values: CDR1 LGHDT, CDR2 YNNKEL (reference sequence). CDR3 length: 14 residues. The J segment lost 3 bases and the V segment lost 1 base, leaving 1 base of the junction unmatched. This CDR3 is CASSQGLADYEQYF. CDR3 bases: TGTGCCAGCAGCCAAGGACTAGCGGACTACGAGCAGTACTTC.

The V gene is TRBV6-5, the J gene TRBJ2-7; TRBD1 matches at 9 bases. The CDR3 extends over 14 amino acids. With 6 bases clipped from V and 6 bases from J, the junction kept 9 bases outside the gene matches. Germline CDR1 is MNHEY and CDR2 is SVGAGI. CDR3 in amino acids: CASRNEGTGLEQYF. The CDR3, as DNA: TGTGCCAGCAGAAACGAAGGGACAGGGCTCGAGCAGTACTTC.

The table lists this clone with a count of one. The chain has TRBV28 and TRBJ2-7, with D perhaps TRBD1 (6 bases). Germline values: CDR1 MDHEN, CDR2 SYDVKM. This CDR3 has 14 residues. V dropped 5 bases and J dropped 2 bases, with 13 bases sitting between them. In DNA form, the CDR3 reads TGTGCCAGCAGTCAGGGGACGGACCCCTACGAGCAGTACTTC. Translating it yields CASSQGTDPYEQYF.

This chain uses TRBV29-1 with TRBJ2-1; TRBD2 aligns across 7 bases. The CDR3 runs 13 residues. V lost 7 bases and J lost 4; bases outside the gene matches: 7. CDR1 and CDR2 (germline): SQVTM, ANQGSEA. In DNA form, the CDR3 reads TGCAGCGCCCATGGGACTACATACAATGAGCAGTTCTTC. Translated: CSAHGTTYNEQFF.

The rearrangement joins TRBV14 to TRBJ2-2; 12 bases line up with TRBD2. Germline V CDR1 and CDR2: SGHDN, FVKESK. This CDR3 region has 16 residues. The J segment lost 7 bases and the V segment lost 1 base, leaving 4 bases of the junction unmatched. CDR3 nucleotides: TGTGCCAGCAGCCAAGTTTGGACTAGCGGGGACGGGGAGCTGTTTTTT. As protein: CASSQVWTSGDGELFF.

This chain links TRBV27 with TRBJ1-2; 10 nucleotides align to TRBD1. V lost 5 bases, J lost 8 bases, and 5 bases stayed unmatched. From germline, CDR1 is MNHEY and CDR2 SMNVEV (reference sequence). The CDR3 is 13 amino acids. The DNA of the CDR3 is TGTGCCAGCAGTCGACAGGGGGCGCGAGGCTACACCTTC. It encodes CASSRQGARGYTF.

This sequence joins TRBV7-2 and TRBJ2-7, with 7 bases aligning to TRBD2. The CDR3 runs to 14 residues. Losses at the gene ends were 1 base for V and 4 bases for J; bases not matched to a gene: 4. Germline CDR1 is SGHTA and CDR2 is FQGNSA. As DNA, the CDR3 is TGTGCCAGCAGCTTAGGGACTAGACTATACGAGCAGTACTTC. Protein: CASSLGTRLYEQYF.

This sequence joins TRBV25-1 and TRBJ1-2, with D possibly being TRBD1 (5 bases). From germline, CDR1 is MGHDK and CDR2 SYGVNS. Trimming took 6 bases from V and 8 from J, leaving 19 bases between them. The CDR3 is 14 residues long. The CDR3 DNA is TGTGCCAGCAGCCAATATGGACAAGGAAACGGCTACACCTTC. This gives the protein CASSQYGQGNGYTF.

The V call is TRBV10-1, the J call TRBJ2-3; no clear D. This CDR3 is 14 amino acids long. The germline V gene has CDR1 WNHNN and CDR2 SYGVQD (reference sequence). With 4 bases removed from V and 6 bases from J, the gap between germline ends came to 14 bases. The CDR3 loop is CASSGRAQDDTQYF. CDR3 nucleotide sequence: TGCGCCAGCAGTGGTCGTGCGCAAGATGATACGCAGTATTTT.

The table lists this clone with a count of one. The J gene is TRBJ2-7, the V gene TRBV28, with 8 bases matching TRBD1. V shed 8 bases, J shed 0 bases, and the junction held 3 bases outside the gene matches. The CDR3 is made up of 13 amino acids. The germline V gene has CDR1 MDHEN and CDR2 SYDVKM. CDR3 DNA sequence: TGTGCCAGCGCGACAGGGGCCTCCTACGAGCAGTACTTC. Amino acids: CASATGASYEQYF.

The chain recombines TRBV6-1 with TRBJ1-4; D uncertain. This CDR3 comprises 16 residues. Germline CDR1 is MNHNS and CDR2 is SASEGT. Trimming stripped 3 bases from V and 7 bases from J, with 18 bases between. CDR3 sequence reads: CASSDPYKTTGEKLFF. In DNA, the CDR3 is TGTGCCAGCAGTGACCCCTACAAGACTACGGGTGAAAAACTGTTTTTT.

This clone has only one observation. CDR3 nucleotide sequence: TGTGCCAGCAGCCCTCGGTCAGGGGTCACTGAAGCTTTCTTT. Translation: CASSPRSGVTEAFF. The chain is built from TRBV7-2 and TRBJ1-1; D is perhaps TRBD1 (6 bases). The CDR3 contains 14 residues. Trimming cost V 5 bases and J 4 bases, with 14 bases left between them. Looked up from germline, CDR1 is SGHTA and CDR2 is FQGNSA.

V usage is TRBV30 and J usage is TRBJ1-5; TRBD1 agrees at 8 bases. There are 14 residues in the CDR3. V gave up 2 bases and J gave up 6 bases; unmatched junction bases: 6. Germline-derived CDR1 and CDR2 are GTSNPN and SVGIG (reference sequence). Written as DNA, the CDR3 is TGTGCCTGGAGTTGGACAGGGTCCGTTCAGCCCCAGCATTTT. The encoded protein is CAWSWTGSVQPQHF.

V gene TRBV7-9 combines with J gene TRBJ1-5; D gene ambiguous. Per germline, CDR1 SEHNR and CDR2 FQNEAQ (reference sequence). V gave up 5 bases and J gave up 0 bases, with 5 bases separating them. This CDR3 has 13 residues. CDR3 sequence (DNA): TGTGCCAGCAGCCACTTTAGCAATCAGCCCCAGCATTTT. This gives the protein CASSHFSNQPQHF.

The chain is built from TRBV6-2 or TRBV6-3 and TRBJ2-3, with a possible D match to TRBD1 (6 bases). Germline lookup yields CDR1 MNHEY and CDR2 SVGEGT. V was pared by 5 bases and J by 0 bases, with 21 bases between. The CDR3 runs 18 residues. The DNA for the CDR3 is TGTGCCAGCAGTGGCAGGGGTGGAGCCGGGGCTAGCACAGATACGCAGTATTTT. The encoded protein is CASSGRGGAGASTDTQYF.